Shown below are 21 T cell receptor beta chains from a single sample sequenced in a study of sequential checkpoint blockade in melanoma. Libraries were prepared by immunoSEQ multiplex PCR; TCRdb keeps only in-frame clonotypes and omits some of them. The data contain about 18,000 clones, around 72% of them singletons. Treatment specified: randomized to nivolumab then ipilimumab (arm A) or the reverse (arm B). The starting material was tumor tissue (inferred from file names), obtained from a patient given nivolumab and ipilimumab in sequence. All receptors come from a human donor with melanoma.

The rearrangement joins TRBV7-6 to TRBJ2-3; TRBD2 matches 13 bases. This CDR3 contains 14 residues. V was pared by 6 bases and J by 6 bases, with 3 bases of the junction left unmatched. CDR1 is SGHVS and CDR2 is FNYEAQ in the germline V gene. This CDR3 is CASSLTSGGDTQYF. The CDR3, as DNA: TGTGCCAGCAGTCTGACTAGCGGGGGGGATACGCAGTATTTT.

The table lists this clone with a few counts. The chain employs TRBV30 and TRBJ1-2; maybe TRBD1 (6 bases). Trimming pared 3 bases from V and 0 bases from J, leaving 11 bases between. Per the germline V gene, CDR1 is GTSNPN and CDR2 is SVGIG (reference sequence). The CDR3 sequence is 14 residues long. The chain's CDR3 is CAWRGTHTNYGYTF. The CDR3 nucleotides are TGTGCCTGGAGGGGGACACACACTAACTATGGCTACACCTTC.

The chain has TRBV10-2 and TRBJ2-2, with D tentatively TRBD1 or TRBD2 (5 bases each). Germline CDR1 reads WSHSY; CDR2 reads SAAADI. The CDR3 covers 18 residues. V was shortened by 5 bases and J by 1 base, with 20 bases between the two germline ends. The CDR3 sequence: CASSFDFSGTVNTGELFF. For the CDR3, the DNA is TGCGCCAGCAGTTTCGACTTTTCCGGGACGGTGAACACCGGGGAGCTGTTTTTT.

The chain joins TRBV4-1 to TRBJ2-3; 10 nucleotides match TRBD2. CDR1 and CDR2 (germline): MGHRA, YSYEKL. With 0 bases clipped from V and 3 bases from J, the junction kept 12 bases outside the gene matches. The CDR3 consists of 19 residues. CDR3 sequence: CASSQDSPLTSGITDTQYF. For the CDR3, the DNA is TGCGCCAGCAGCCAAGATAGCCCCCTCACTAGCGGGATAACAGATACGCAGTATTTT.

The chain couples TRBV19 to TRBJ1-2; possible D gene TRBD1, 5 bases. The CDR3 consists of 14 residues. The germline CDR1 and CDR2 sequences are LNHDA and SQIVND (reference sequence). The germline V and J ends were trimmed by 1 base and 5 bases, with 11 bases remaining between them. In nucleotides, the CDR3 is TGTGCCAGTAGTATAGGACGGCAGGGATATGGCTACACCTTC. The encoded protein is CASSIGRQGYGYTF.

V usage is TRBV7-2 and J usage is TRBJ2-1, with D maybe TRBD1 (6 bases). Germline CDR1 and CDR2: SGHTA and FQGNSA. The V gene lost 5 bases and the J gene lost 0 bases, with 11 bases spanning the gap. This CDR3 contains 15 residues. The CDR3 DNA is TGTGCCAGCAGCACCGACAGGAGCTCCTACAATGAGCAGTTCTTC. Translated: CASSTDRSSYNEQFF.

V and J are TRBV7-1 and TRBJ2-2; D is perhaps TRBD1 (6 bases). TRBV7-1 is filed as an ORF, its function uncertain. V was shortened by 5 bases and J by 1 base, with 20 bases between the two germline ends. The CDR3 covers 18 residues. The CDR3 coding sequence is TGTGCCAGCAGCCGCTCACTGGCCGGGACACAGAACACCGGGGAGCTGTTTTTT. Translating gives CASSRSLAGTQNTGELFF.

V is TRBV7-5 and J is TRBJ2-7; the table's D call TRBD1 went unverified against the DNA. TRBV7-5 is a pseudogene segment. CDR3 length: 16 amino acids. The DNA of the CDR3 is TGTGCCAGCAGCTTAGGATCCATTACATCCGCTCGCGAGCAGTACTTC. Translation: CASSLGSITSAREQYF.

In this sample, this clone turned up a few times. CDR3 residues: CASSSFDSYEQYF. The DNA of the CDR3 is TGTGCCAGCAGTTCCTTCGACAGCTACGAGCAGTACTTC. The chain uses TRBV6-8 and TRBJ2-7; TRBD1 might be the D (5 bases). Germline-derived CDR1 and CDR2 are MNHGY and SAAAGT. V lost 4 bases, J lost 3 bases, and 10 bases lay in between. The CDR3 loop spans 13 amino acids.

V is TRBV5-1 and J is TRBJ2-1, with D perhaps TRBD2 (6 bases). The germline V gene has CDR1 SGHRS and CDR2 YFSETQ. V gave up 6 bases and J gave up 7 bases, with 29 bases separating them. The CDR3 has 18 residues. The DNA for the CDR3 is TGCGCCAGCACCGACCCACTATCAGCGAGGGGCGGGGCGAATGAGCAGTTCTTC. Amino acids: CASTDPLSARGGANEQFF.

The chain has TRBV28 and TRBJ1-2; the D gene is possibly TRBD1 (5 bases). Trimming cost V 2 bases and J 2 bases, with 12 bases left between them. There are 15 residues in the CDR3. From germline, CDR1 is MDHEN and CDR2 SYDVKM. The CDR3 here is CASSLLRDFNYGYTF. CDR3 nucleotide sequence: TGTGCCAGCAGTTTACTCAGGGATTTCAACTATGGCTACACCTTC.

This clone was detected only a few times. The chain joins TRBV30 to TRBJ1-2; TRBD1 might be the D (5 bases). CDR3 length: 13 amino acids. V lost 0 bases to trimming and J lost 2 bases, with 7 bases between them. CDR1 is GTSNPN, CDR2 SVGIG, per germline (reference sequence). CDR3 sequence (DNA): TGTGCCTGGAGTGTTGGGGCCAACTATGGCTACACCTTC. This codes for CAWSVGANYGYTF.

The chain recombines TRBV19 with TRBJ2-1; D remains unclear. The ends were cut back, 3 bases at V and 10 bases at J, with 7 bases in the middle. CDR1 and CDR2 (germline): LNHDA, SQIVND (reference sequence). The CDR3 contains 11 residues. This CDR3 reads CASSMGWEQFF. CDR3 in DNA: TGTGCCAGTAGTATGGGGTGGGAGCAGTTCTTC.

This sequence joins TRBV28 and TRBJ1-1; 9 bases line up with TRBD1. J lost 5 bases, V lost 5 bases, and 9 bases had no gene match. The germline gives CDR1 MDHEN, CDR2 SYDVKM. CDR3 length: 15 residues. This chain's CDR3 is CASSDSTGGLTEAFF. The CDR3, as DNA: TGTGCCAGCAGTGACTCGACAGGGGGTCTGACTGAAGCTTTCTTT.

This chain joins TRBV30 and TRBJ1-1; D gene uncertain. The CDR3 is made up of 13 amino acids. Germline assignment: CDR1 GTSNPN and CDR2 SVGIG (reference sequence). The V end lost 1 base, the J end lost 6 bases, and 12 bases lay between the germline ends. CDR3: CAWSATVVAEAFF. The CDR3 bases are TGTGCCTGGAGTGCAACAGTGGTCGCTGAAGCTTTCTTT. The full variable domain, its missing parts supplied by reference TRBV30 and TRBJ1-1, is SQTIHQWPATLVQPVGSPLSLECTVEGTSNPNLYWYRQAAGRGLQLLFYSVGIGQISSEVPQNLSASRPQDRQFILSSKKLLLSDSGFYLCAWSATVVAEAFFGQGTRLTVV.

This clone was found a few times. V usage is TRBV6-8 and J usage is TRBJ1-2; weak D call: TRBD1 (5 bases). The V end lost 5 bases, the J end lost 3 bases, and 13 bases lay between the germline ends. The V gene's germline CDR1 is MNHGY and CDR2 SAAAGT. The CDR3 contains 14 residues. DNA of the CDR3: TGTGCCAGCAGTGATCAGGGACCAGACTATGGCTACACCTTC. Translation: CASSDQGPDYGYTF.

This clone was seen a few times. The J gene is TRBJ1-5, the V gene TRBV6-8; no reliable D call. This CDR3 has 13 amino acids. Trimming removed 8 bases at V and 0 bases at J, with 8 bases between. Germline V gene data show CDR1 as MNHGY and CDR2 as SAAAGT. CDR3: CASERLSNQPQHF. The CDR3 nucleotides are TGTGCCAGCGAGAGACTTAGCAATCAGCCCCAGCATTTT.

V usage is TRBV6-9 and J usage is TRBJ2-5; perhaps TRBD2 as D (5 bases). This CDR3 has 14 residues. CDR1 is MNHGY, CDR2 SVAAGI, per germline. Trimming removed 6 bases at V and 2 bases at J, with 13 bases between. CDR3 in amino acids: CASRDSAAQETQYF. In nucleotides, the CDR3 is TGTGCCAGCAGAGATAGCGCGGCTCAAGAGACCCAGTACTTC.

The CDR3 DNA sequence: TGCGCCAGCAGTGGTCCGGGACAGGGTAAAGAGACCCAGTACTTC. Translated, it gives CASSGPGQGKETQYF. The chain combines TRBV10-2 with TRBJ2-5; 9 positions match TRBD1. Germline CDR1 and CDR2: WSHSY and SAAADI. This CDR3 comprises 15 residues. Trimming at V came to 4 bases and at J to 3 bases, leaving 6 bases not matched to a gene.

In this sample, this clone turned up a few times. V gene TRBV10-2 combines with J gene TRBJ2-5, with D maybe TRBD1 (5 bases). Germline V gene data show CDR1 as WSHSY and CDR2 as SAAADI. Trimming removed 2 bases at V and 2 bases at J, with 9 bases between. The CDR3 spans 14 residues. CDR3 in amino acids: CASSEGHSQETQYF. As DNA, the CDR3 is TGCGCCAGCAGTGAGGGACATTCTCAAGAGACCCAGTACTTC.

This clone has only a few counts. The V and J genes are TRBV9 and TRBJ1-2, with TRBD1 as a possible D gene (6 bases). Trimming cost V 5 bases and J 8 bases, with 13 bases left between them. Germline V lookup: CDR1 SGDLS, CDR2 YYNGEE. The CDR3 runs to 12 residues. CDR3 in DNA: TGTGCCAGCAGTCAGGGGCTTGGAGGCTACACCTTC. This sequence encodes CASSQGLGGYTF. Supplemented by reference TRBV9 and TRBJ1-2, the full variable domain reads DSGVTQTPKHLITATGQRVTLRCSPRSGDLSVYWYQQSLDQGLQFLIQYYNGEERAKGNILERFSAQQFPDLHSELNLSSLELGDSALYFCASSQGLGGYTFGSGTRLTVV.